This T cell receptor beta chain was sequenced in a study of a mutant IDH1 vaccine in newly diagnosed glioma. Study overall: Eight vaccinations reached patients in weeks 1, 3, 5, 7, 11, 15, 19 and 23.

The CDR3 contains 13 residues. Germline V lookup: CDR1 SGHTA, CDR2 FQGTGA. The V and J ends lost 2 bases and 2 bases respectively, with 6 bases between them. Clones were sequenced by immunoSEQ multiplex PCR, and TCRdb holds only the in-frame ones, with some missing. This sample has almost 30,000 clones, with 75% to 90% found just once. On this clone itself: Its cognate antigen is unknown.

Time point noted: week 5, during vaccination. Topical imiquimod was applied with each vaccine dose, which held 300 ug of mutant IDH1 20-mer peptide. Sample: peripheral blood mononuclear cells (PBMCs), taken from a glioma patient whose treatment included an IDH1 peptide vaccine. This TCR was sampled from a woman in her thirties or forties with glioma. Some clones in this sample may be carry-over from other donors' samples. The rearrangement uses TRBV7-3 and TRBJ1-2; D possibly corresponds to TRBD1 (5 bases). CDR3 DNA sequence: TGTGCCAGCAGCTTAGGGGACAACTATGGCTACACCTTC. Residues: CASSLGDNYGYTF.